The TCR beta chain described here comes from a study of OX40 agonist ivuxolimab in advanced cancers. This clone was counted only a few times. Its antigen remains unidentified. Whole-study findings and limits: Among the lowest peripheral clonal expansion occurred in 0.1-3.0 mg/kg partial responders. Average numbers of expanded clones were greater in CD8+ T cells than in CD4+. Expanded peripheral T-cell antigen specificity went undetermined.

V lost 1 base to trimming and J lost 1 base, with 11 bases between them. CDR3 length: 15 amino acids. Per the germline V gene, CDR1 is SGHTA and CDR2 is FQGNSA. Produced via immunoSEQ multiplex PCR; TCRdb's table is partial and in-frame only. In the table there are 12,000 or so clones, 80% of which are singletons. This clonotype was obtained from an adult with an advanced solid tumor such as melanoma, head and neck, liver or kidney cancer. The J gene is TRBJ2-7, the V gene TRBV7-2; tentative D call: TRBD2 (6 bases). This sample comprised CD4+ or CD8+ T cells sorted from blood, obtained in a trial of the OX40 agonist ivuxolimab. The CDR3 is CASSLGQRASYEQYF. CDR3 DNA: TGTGCCAGCAGCTTAGGTCAGCGGGCGTCCTACGAGCAGTACTTC.